Listed below are T cell receptor beta chains from one sample, sequenced in a study of T cells in Graves' hyperthyroidism and ophthalmopathy. TCRdb re-derived calls from the multiplex PCR reads in MiXCR, one entry per CDR3 protein. The data show fewer than 650,000 distinct CDR3 sequences, roughly 13% seen once. Input material: blood. These receptors were obtained from a woman aged 30 to 39 with Graves' hyperthyroidism that later progressed to Graves' ophthalmopathy. Both conserved end residues are part of each CDR3. A D gene is named only where the DNA matches it firmly. Size is omitted from some rows. Given values are once, few, many or a class for expanded clones.

v_call: TRBV28; j_call: TRBJ1-4; d_call: .; clone_size: many; cdr3_nt: TGTGCCAGCAGTGAGGACAATGAAAAACTGTTTTTT; cdr3_aa: CASSEDNEKLFF
v_call: TRBV7-9; j_call: TRBJ2-3; d_call: TRBD2; clone_size: few; cdr3_nt: TGTGCCAGCAGCCCTACCGTACTAGCGACAGGCACAGATACGCAGTATTTT; cdr3_aa: CASSPTVLATGTDTQYF
v_call: TRBV7-8; j_call: TRBJ1-1; d_call: .; clone_size: many; cdr3_nt: TGTGCCAGCAGGACAGGACTTATGAACACTGAAGCTTTCTTT; cdr3_aa: CASRTGLMNTEAFF
v_call: TRBV7-9; j_call: TRBJ1-2; d_call: TRBD1; clone_size: few; cdr3_nt: TGTGCCAGCAGCTTGGAGACAGGGGGCAGTGGTGGCTACACCTTC; cdr3_aa: CASSLETGGSGGYTF
v_call: TRBV27; j_call: TRBJ2-7; d_call: .; clone_size: .; cdr3_nt: TGTGCCAGCAGCCCGGGAGCCCACGAGCAGTACTTC; cdr3_aa: CASSPGAHEQYF
v_call: TRBV11-2; j_call: TRBJ1-2; d_call: .; clone_size: many; cdr3_nt: TGTGCCAGCAGCTTGGGGCAGCCCTATGGCTACACCTTC; cdr3_aa: CASSLGQPYGYTF
v_call: TRBV4-3; j_call: TRBJ2-2; d_call: TRBD1; clone_size: many; cdr3_nt: TGCGCCAGCAGCCGGGGGACAGGGGATACCGGGGAGCTGTTTTTT; cdr3_aa: CASSRGTGDTGELFF
v_call: TRBV19; j_call: TRBJ1-5; d_call: .; clone_size: .; cdr3_nt: TGTGCCAGTATCCCGAGGGAAGCTCAGCCCCAGCATTTT; cdr3_aa: CASIPREAQPQHF
v_call: TRBV7-3; j_call: TRBJ1-6; d_call: .; clone_size: .; cdr3_nt: TGTGCCAGCAGCTTAGGTGGGGTAGGCAATTCACCCCTCCACTTT; cdr3_aa: CASSLGGVGNSPLHF
v_call: TRBV20-1; j_call: TRBJ2-1; d_call: TRBD2; clone_size: .; cdr3_nt: TGCAGTGCTAGAGAGTCCCTAGCGGACCGGTTCTTC; cdr3_aa: CSARESLADRFF
v_call: TRBV6-5; j_call: TRBJ2-3; d_call: .; clone_size: .; cdr3_nt: TGTGCCAGCAGTTACTCGGGGTACACAGGCACAGATACGCAGTATTTT; cdr3_aa: CASSYSGYTGTDTQYF
v_call: TRBV15; j_call: TRBJ1-1; d_call: TRBD1; clone_size: many; cdr3_nt: TGTGCCACCAACGCGGGACAGGCAGGCACTGAAGCTTTCTTT; cdr3_aa: CATNAGQAGTEAFF
v_call: TRBV5-6; j_call: TRBJ2-2; d_call: TRBD1; clone_size: few; cdr3_nt: TGTGTCAGCAGCTCGGTACAGGGGGCAATCGCCGGGGAGCTGTTTTTT; cdr3_aa: CVSSSVQGAIAGELFF
v_call: TRBV11-2; j_call: TRBJ2-1; d_call: .; clone_size: once; cdr3_nt: TGTGCCAGCAGCTTGGTTGGGACTGGCGCGGGGAATGAGCAGTTCTTC; cdr3_aa: CASSLVGTGAGNEQFF
v_call: TRBV27; j_call: TRBJ1-2; d_call: .; clone_size: many; cdr3_nt: TGTGCCAGCAGTTTATTCCCAGCGGATAGCGGCTACACCTTC; cdr3_aa: CASSLFPADSGYTF
v_call: TRBV11-2; j_call: TRBJ2-5; d_call: .; clone_size: many; cdr3_nt: TGTGCCAGCAGCCCCCTTTGGGGGCCCGGGGAGACCCAGTACTTC; cdr3_aa: CASSPLWGPGETQYF
v_call: TRBV19; j_call: TRBJ1-5; d_call: .; clone_size: few; cdr3_nt: TGTGCCAGTGAGCCTGAGCGGCATTATCAGCCCCAGCATTTT; cdr3_aa: CASEPERHYQPQHF
v_call: TRBV4-3; j_call: TRBJ2-3; d_call: .; clone_size: .; cdr3_nt: TGCGCCAGCAGCCAGCAGCTCGCGGCAGATACGCAGGATTTT; cdr3_aa: CASSQQLAADTQDF
v_call: TRBV19; j_call: TRBJ2-7; d_call: TRBD1; clone_size: .; cdr3_nt: TGTGCCAGTAGAATCCGGGACAGTCCGCTCTACGAGCAGTACTTC; cdr3_aa: CASRIRDSPLYEQYF
v_call: TRBV11-1; j_call: TRBJ2-5; d_call: .; clone_size: many; cdr3_nt: TGTGCCAGCAGCCCCCTTGGACTGACAGAGACCCAGTACTTC; cdr3_aa: CASSPLGLTETQYF
v_call: TRBV27; j_call: TRBJ2-3; d_call: TRBD1; clone_size: many; cdr3_nt: TGTGCCAGCAGTTTCACTGGACAGGGGCCCACAGATACGCAGTATTTT; cdr3_aa: CASSFTGQGPTDTQYF
v_call: TRBV3-1; j_call: TRBJ2-1; d_call: .; clone_size: many; cdr3_nt: TGTGCCAGCAGCACCCGACCCCTCTCGTACAATGAGCAGTTCTTC; cdr3_aa: CASSTRPLSYNEQFF
v_call: TRBV27; j_call: TRBJ2-3; d_call: TRBD2; clone_size: many; cdr3_nt: TGTGCCAGCAGTTCCCGAGGACTAGCGGGACAAAGCACAGATACGCAGTATTTT; cdr3_aa: CASSSRGLAGQSTDTQYF
v_call: TRBV20-1; j_call: TRBJ2-1; d_call: TRBD2; clone_size: many; cdr3_nt: TGCAGTCCAACTTCTAGCGGGCCCCGCTCCTACAATGAGCAGTTCTTC; cdr3_aa: CSPTSSGPRSYNEQFF
v_call: TRBV12-3/TRBV12-4; j_call: TRBJ1-2; d_call: TRBD1; clone_size: once; cdr3_nt: TGTGCCAGCACCCCCGGGGACAGGGGGTATGGCTACACCTTC; cdr3_aa: CASTPGDRGYGYTF
v_call: TRBV24-1; j_call: TRBJ2-1; d_call: .; clone_size: many; cdr3_nt: TGTGCCACCAGTGACAGGAATGAGCAGTTCTTC; cdr3_aa: CATSDRNEQFF
v_call: TRBV7-8; j_call: TRBJ2-1; d_call: .; clone_size: .; cdr3_nt: TGTGCCAGCAGCTTAAGGGATTACTCCTACAATGAGCAGTTCTTC; cdr3_aa: CASSLRDYSYNEQFF
v_call: TRBV24-1; j_call: TRBJ2-2; d_call: .; clone_size: few; cdr3_nt: TGTGCCACCAGTGATTTATCAGACATGACCGGGGAGCTGTTTTTT; cdr3_aa: CATSDLSDMTGELFF
v_call: TRBV19; j_call: TRBJ2-1; d_call: .; clone_size: .; cdr3_nt: TGTGCCAGTAGTATGCCGGGCTTTCAGACGGATGAGCAGTTCTTC; cdr3_aa: CASSMPGFQTDEQFF
v_call: TRBV30; j_call: TRBJ1-4; d_call: TRBD1; clone_size: .; cdr3_nt: TGTGCCTGGAGCCCCGACAGGGTCTATTATGAAAAACTGTTTTTT; cdr3_aa: CAWSPDRVYYEKLFF
v_call: TRBV27; j_call: TRBJ2-2; d_call: TRBD2; clone_size: many; cdr3_nt: TGTGCCAGCAGTCCGTCCCCTTTGGGACTAGCCGGCACCGGGGAGCTGTTTTTT; cdr3_aa: CASSPSPLGLAGTGELFF
v_call: TRBV19; j_call: TRBJ2-3; d_call: .; clone_size: .; cdr3_nt: TGTACCAGTGGTATACCAAATACGCAGTATTTT; cdr3_aa: CTSGIPNTQYF
v_call: TRBV19; j_call: TRBJ1-1; d_call: .; clone_size: many; cdr3_nt: TGTGCCAGTAGTATCGGGGGGGACACTGAAGCTTTCTTT; cdr3_aa: CASSIGGDTEAFF
v_call: TRBV18; j_call: TRBJ1-4; d_call: .; clone_size: few; cdr3_nt: TGTGCCAGCTCACCAGGGGATTCTAGTGAAAAACTGTTTTTT; cdr3_aa: CASSPGDSSEKLFF
v_call: TRBV27; j_call: TRBJ2-2; d_call: .; clone_size: many; cdr3_nt: TGTGCCAGCATGAGTCGAACCGGGGAGCTGTTTTTT; cdr3_aa: CASMSRTGELFF
v_call: TRBV7-9; j_call: TRBJ2-7; d_call: TRBD1; clone_size: many; cdr3_nt: TGTGCCAGCAGCATCCGGGACAGGTACGAGCAGTACTTC; cdr3_aa: CASSIRDRYEQYF
v_call: TRBV20-1; j_call: TRBJ2-1; d_call: .; clone_size: .; cdr3_nt: TGCAGTGCTAGAGATAACGTGGCCAACCTGAACTCCTACAATGAGCAGTTCTTC; cdr3_aa: CSARDNVANLNSYNEQFF
v_call: TRBV30; j_call: TRBJ2-7; d_call: TRBD1; clone_size: .; cdr3_nt: TGTGCCTGCCTCCCAGGGGGCAAGTCCTACGAGCAGTACTTC; cdr3_aa: CACLPGGKSYEQYF
v_call: TRBV3-1; j_call: TRBJ1-1; d_call: .; clone_size: many; cdr3_nt: TGTGCCAGCAGCCAGTTAAGCCCCCTAAACAGGGAGGGGATTGGGATTGAAGCTTTCTTT; cdr3_aa: CASSQLSPLNREGIGIEAFF
v_call: TRBV11-2; j_call: TRBJ2-5; d_call: TRBD2; clone_size: .; cdr3_nt: TGTGCCAGCAGTTCTCATACACCGGGACTAGCGGCCCAAGAGACCCAGTACTTC; cdr3_aa: CASSSHTPGLAAQETQYF
v_call: TRBV2; j_call: TRBJ1-1; d_call: TRBD1; clone_size: .; cdr3_nt: TGTGCCAGCAGGGAGGACAGGGTGGTCACTGAAGCTTTCTTT; cdr3_aa: CASREDRVVTEAFF